The clone carrying this TCR beta chain occurred once. This CDR3 comprises 14 residues. Germline CDR1 is LGHNA and CDR2 is YNFKEQ. V was clipped by 3 bases and J by 10 bases; unmatched bases: 5. This sample was included in a study of technical replicates of blood from a handful of donors. The table came from immunoSEQ multiplex PCR; TCRdb's copy has only in-frame clones and leaves some out. This sample has 67,000 or so clones; nearly 97% occur once, and the top ten carry roughly 0.24%. Sequenced: T cells isolated from PBMCs. The sequence came from a human donor in good health. The chain carries TRBV4-2 and TRBJ1-6; 8 positions match TRBD1. The CDR3 here is CASSQDRVSSPLHF. As DNA, the CDR3 is TGTGCCAGCAGCCAGGACAGGGTTTCCTCACCCCTCCACTTT.